The 5 T cell receptor beta chains given below trace back to one sample, sequenced in a study of blood T cells in healthy people across ages. Primers used in a second PCR of roughly 6 to 11 cycles were a sample-barcoded 5' primer and a J-beta primer mix. In TCRdb, the 5' RACE reads were re-called with MiXCR into one record per CDR3 protein. The table records around 940,000 distinct CDR3 sequences, just over 50% of them present only once. The sequenced sample was blood. These TCRs come from a woman aged 55-69 years in good health.

This CDR3 reads CASRIGRSNEKLFF. The DNA for the CDR3 is TGTGCCAGCAGGATCGGACGATCAAATGAAAAACTGTTTTTT. This chain links TRBV12-3 or TRBV12-4 with TRBJ1-4; D ambiguous. With 6 bases removed from V and 5 bases from J, the gap between germline ends came to 13 bases. The CDR3 length is 14 residues.

The genes are TRBV7-2 and TRBJ1-4, with 7 nucleotides matching TRBD1. V lost 6 bases and J lost 2; bases outside the gene matches: 9. Germline loops: CDR1 SGHTA, CDR2 FQGNSA. The CDR3 extends over 16 amino acids. CDR3 nucleotides: TGTGCCAGCAGATTTGAGGGGGCCCTCACTAATGAAAAACTGTTTTTT. Translated: CASRFEGALTNEKLFF.

The gene calls are TRBV15 and TRBJ2-7, with D perhaps given as TRBD1 or TRBD2 (5 bases each). The V and J ends lost 1 base and 4 bases respectively, with 20 bases between them. CDR3 length: 17 amino acids. CDR1 and CDR2 from the germline V gene are LNHNV and YYDKDF (reference sequence). The CDR3 reads CATSRARDSPWGYEQYF. The CDR3 DNA reads TGTGCCACCAGCAGAGCCCGCGACAGCCCTTGGGGGTACGAGCAGTACTTC.

The rearrangement uses TRBV7-2 and TRBJ2-3; 8 bases align to TRBD2. The germline V gene encodes CDR1 SGHTA and CDR2 FQGNSA. The CDR3 has 16 amino acids. After removal of 4 bases from V and 5 bases from J, the junction contained 11 bases not matched to a gene. The CDR3, as DNA: TGTGCCAGCAGCTCTAGGGACGGGAGGGGCTTAGATACGCAGTATTTT. Amino acid sequence: CASSSRDGRGLDTQYF.

The chain links TRBV6-5 to TRBJ2-7; D is undetermined. The germline V and J ends were trimmed by 5 bases and 0 bases, with 11 bases remaining between them. The CDR3 extends over 14 amino acids. CDR1 is MNHEY and CDR2 is SVGAGI in the germline V gene. CDR3 bases: TGTGCCAGCAGTGTCAGCCAAACCTCCTACGAGCAGTACTTC. It is translated as CASSVSQTSYEQYF.